Here is one T cell receptor (beta chain) with its context. No antigen is known for it. This sample is drawn from a study of cytomegalovirus exposure and HLA in healthy donors. Study-level information: T cells numbering some 170 million yielded 117 million unique TCR beta sequences in an earlier analysis. Within the Caucasian-associated ancestry cluster were roughly 81% of the approximately 400 genotyped donors.

General study points: It was about 150 TCR beta chains that were listed as cytomegalovirus-associated.

Trimming cost V 5 bases and J 11 bases; bases outside gene matches: 7. This CDR3 has 11 amino acids. In germline, CDR1 is GTSNPN, CDR2 SVGIG (reference sequence). This PCR relied on a set of 60 Vbeta primers and 13 Jbeta primers. Repertoires were generated with immunoSEQ multiplex PCR, while TCRdb's copy carries only in-frame clones and drops some. With about 51,000 clones in the sample, the ten largest clones hold about 2.5%. The chain links TRBV30 to TRBJ1-1, with 8 bases matching TRBD1. This TCR was sampled from a female donor in good health and CMV-seronegative. Specimen: PBMCs. This chain's CDR3 is CAWRPQGEAFF. CDR3 nucleotides: TGTGCCTGGCGCCCACAGGGGGAGGCTTTCTTT. The variable domain in full, completed from reference TRBV30 and TRBJ1-1, reads SQTIHQWPATLVQPVGSPLSLECTVEGTSNPNLYWYRQAAGRGLQLLFYSVGIGQISSEVPQNLSASRPQDRQFILSSKKLLLSDSGFYLCAWRPQGEAFFGQGTRLTVV.